The present entry profiles one TCR beta chain with its context. Its specificity is not known. This entry comes from a study of T cell responses to AZD1222 COVID-19 vaccine. Study information: Both about-4-week and about-12-week second-dose recipients were combined. Study-wide results and limits: Following two doses of AZD1222, Spike-specific TCR breadth and depth rose. Donors in the cohort were predominantly white British and more often female, and clonal diversity was possibly underestimated.

Trimming cost V 2 bases and J 6 bases, with 13 bases left between them. This CDR3 is 14 amino acids long. Germline values: CDR1 SEHNR, CDR2 FQNEAQ (reference sequence). Clones were read by immunoSEQ multiplex PCR, and TCRdb kept only the in-frame ones, dropping some. The repertoire holds 100,000 or so clones, with about 87% as singletons. V and J are TRBV7-9 and TRBJ1-1, with a possible D match to TRBD1 (6 bases). The sequence was obtained from an adult in good health. Specimen: peripheral blood, collected on day 0 of AZD1222 vaccination. The CDR3 DNA reads TGTGCCAGCAGCTTATCAGGGGCATACGCTGAAGCTTTCTTT. It is translated as CASSLSGAYAEAFF.